Listed below are T cell receptor beta chains from one sample, sequenced in a study of cytomegalovirus exposure and HLA in healthy donors. Libraries were prepared by immunoSEQ multiplex PCR; TCRdb keeps only in-frame clonotypes and omits some of them. The data show 100,000 to 150,000 clones, 78% seen once. The sequenced material came from PBMCs. The receptor set was obtained from a woman aged 18-29 years in good health and CMV-seronegative. The CDR3 runs from the conserved cysteine through the conserved F or W. Fields, in order: CDR3 protein, J gene, V gene.

CDR3: CATWTGGGTEAFF
J: TRBJ1-1
V: TRBV10-3

CDR3: CASSASRFSGTGELFF
J: TRBJ2-2
V: TRBV5-6

CDR3: CASSFTRTSGSQETQYF
J: TRBJ2-5
V: TRBV5-1

CDR3: CASSDSGGYEQYF
J: TRBJ2-7
V: TRBV2

CDR3: CASDLAGAGELFF
J: TRBJ2-2
V: TRBV5-1

CDR3: CASSLGANQPQHF
J: TRBJ1-5
V: TRBV7-9

CDR3: CASSSTTENEAFF
J: TRBJ1-1
V: TRBV5-1

CDR3: CASGGLAENTYEQYF
J: TRBJ2-7
V: TRBV6-6

CDR3: CASSRDRGEGEQYF
J: TRBJ2-7
V: TRBV27

CDR3: CASSARLEETQYF
J: TRBJ2-5
V: TRBV2

CDR3: CASSYPPRGRGTEAFF
J: TRBJ1-1
V: TRBV5-1

CDR3: CASSSTKEGMNEQYF
J: TRBJ2-7
V: TRBV6-1

CDR3: CASSYSGRQETQYF
J: TRBJ2-5
V: TRBV6-5

CDR3: CASTGQRGDTQYF
J: TRBJ2-3
V: TRBV2

CDR3: CASERPSSYEQYF
J: TRBJ2-7
V: TRBV5-6

CDR3: CASSSELFHTIYF
J: TRBJ1-3
V: TRBV7-2

CDR3: CSAESGSSGNTIYF
J: TRBJ1-3
V: TRBV29-1

CDR3: CASRFDWQYNEQFF
J: TRBJ2-1
V: TRBV6-5

CDR3: CASSPPAGVSYEQYF
J: TRBJ2-7
V: TRBV7-2

CDR3: CASSIKREWEYNEQFF
J: TRBJ2-1
V: TRBV19

CDR3: CASSYAQREAWQTQYF
J: TRBJ2-5
V: TRBV5-4

CDR3: CASRYTGDTEAFF
J: TRBJ1-1
V: TRBV5-1

CDR3: CASSQDRPTRAANTEAFF
J: TRBJ1-1
V: TRBV4-1

CDR3: CASSPGTGGAYYGYTF
J: TRBJ1-2
V: TRBV5-8

CDR3: CATSRDRMGYTEAFF
J: TRBJ1-1
V: TRBV15

CDR3: CASSQKGLAGEGTDTQYF
J: TRBJ2-3
V: TRBV4-1

CDR3: CASSLTAGTSGPREQFF
J: TRBJ2-1
V: TRBV27

CDR3: CASSIDRVEQYF
J: TRBJ2-7
V: TRBV6-5

CDR3: CASSTDRVGNTIYF
J: TRBJ1-3
V: TRBV6-5

CDR3: CSVSLGARGQPQHF
J: TRBJ1-5
V: TRBV29-1

CDR3: CASSQDRESYTF
J: TRBJ1-2
V: TRBV14

CDR3: CASILEQGDNEQYF
J: TRBJ2-7
V: TRBV2

CDR3: CASSLSNSYEQYF
J: TRBJ2-7
V: TRBV27

CDR3: CASSPGLAQGSYNEQFF
J: TRBJ2-1
V: TRBV5-4

CDR3: CASSSLAGGHNEQFF
J: TRBJ2-1
V: TRBV7-8

CDR3: CASSSSGASTDTQYF
J: TRBJ2-3
V: TRBV13

CDR3: CACPSTGELFF
J: TRBJ2-2
V: TRBV23-1

CDR3: CASSRRGDRGTEAFF
J: TRBJ1-1
V: TRBV5-1

CDR3: CASTTGGVYGYTF
J: TRBJ1-2
V: TRBV6-5

CDR3: CASSINSITDTQYF
J: TRBJ2-3
V: TRBV19

CDR3: CAISESLGGSNYGYTF
J: TRBJ1-2
V: TRBV10-3

CDR3: CAISADSNQPQHF
J: TRBJ1-5
V: TRBV10-3

CDR3: CASSYSSIQETQYF
J: TRBJ2-5
V: TRBV6-5